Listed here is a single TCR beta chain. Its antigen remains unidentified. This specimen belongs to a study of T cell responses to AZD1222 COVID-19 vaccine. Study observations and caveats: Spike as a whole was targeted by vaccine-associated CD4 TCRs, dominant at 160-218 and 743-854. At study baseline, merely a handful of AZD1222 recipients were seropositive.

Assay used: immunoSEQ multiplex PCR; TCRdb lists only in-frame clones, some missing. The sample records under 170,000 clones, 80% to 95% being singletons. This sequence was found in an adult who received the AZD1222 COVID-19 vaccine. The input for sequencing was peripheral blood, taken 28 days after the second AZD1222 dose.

In DNA, the CDR3 is TGTGCCACCAGCCTCGGGGGAGTAGCCAAAAACATTCAGTACTTC. This translates into CATSLGGVAKNIQYF. The chain uses TRBV15 and TRBJ2-4; D is possibly TRBD2 (6 bases). V lost 5 bases and J lost 0, with 11 bases in between. CDR1 is LNHNV and CDR2 is YYDKDF in the germline V gene (reference sequence). The length of the CDR3 is 15 residues.